This TCR beta chain stems from a study of cytomegalovirus exposure and HLA in healthy donors. The PCR contained 60 Vbeta and 13 Jbeta primers. Sequencing used immunoSEQ multiplex PCR; TCRdb keeps in-frame clones, though not all of them. The table records approximately 130,000 clones, about 85% of them present only once. Study-wide results and limits: Sequencing artifact likely explains a cluster of highly shared sequence variants. Most TCR sequences were seen very rarely across donors, but some public TCRs occurred in many.

Germline V gene sequence: CDR1 SGHRS, CDR2 YFSETQ. V lost 0 bases to trimming and J lost 5 bases, with 5 bases between them. The CDR3 runs 13 residues. Regarding this clone: What it binds is not known.

The sequenced sample consisted of PBMCs. This receptor was obtained from a woman in her 30s in good health and CMV-seropositive. This sequence joins TRBV5-1 and TRBJ2-2; D not resolved. The CDR3 DNA reads TGCGCCAGCAGCTTGGACCGGACCGGGGAGCTGTTTTTT. Translated: CASSLDRTGELFF.